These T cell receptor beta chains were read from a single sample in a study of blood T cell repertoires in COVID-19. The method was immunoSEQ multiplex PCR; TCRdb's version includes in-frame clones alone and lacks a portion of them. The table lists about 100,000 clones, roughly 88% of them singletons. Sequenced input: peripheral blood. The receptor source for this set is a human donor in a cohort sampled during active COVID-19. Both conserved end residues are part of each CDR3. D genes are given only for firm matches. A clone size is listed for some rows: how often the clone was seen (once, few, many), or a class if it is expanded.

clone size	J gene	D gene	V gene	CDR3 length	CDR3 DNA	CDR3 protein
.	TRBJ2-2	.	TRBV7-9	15	TGTGCCAGCACATACAACAGGGACCTACCGGGGGAGCTGTTTTTT	CASTYNRDLPGELFF
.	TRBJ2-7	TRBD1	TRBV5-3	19	TGTGCCAGAAGCTTTGGCCGGGACAGAACCGTCAATACCTCCTACGAGCAGTACTTC	CARSFGRDRTVNTSYEQYF
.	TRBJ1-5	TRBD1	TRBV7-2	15	TGTGCCAGCAGCTTGCGAGGACAGGGAAATCAGCCCCAGCATTTT	CASSLRGQGNQPQHF
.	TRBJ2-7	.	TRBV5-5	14	TGTGCCAGCAGCCGAACCTACAGCTCCTACGAGCAGTACTTC	CASSRTYSSYEQYF
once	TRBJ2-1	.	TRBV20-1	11	TGCAGTGCGAGCATGAGGGATGAGCAGTTCTTC	CSASMRDEQFF
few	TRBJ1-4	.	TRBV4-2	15	TGTGCCAGCAGCCAAGATCCGGACAGAAATGAAAAACTGTTTTTT	CASSQDPDRNEKLFF
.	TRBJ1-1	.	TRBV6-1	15	TGTGCCAGCAGTGAGATGAGAGCGGGGAACACTGAAGCTTTCTTT	CASSEMRAGNTEAFF
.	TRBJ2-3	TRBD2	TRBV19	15	TGTGCCAGTAGCCGACGGGGGGGCTCACTTGATACGCAGTATTTT	CASSRRGGSLDTQYF
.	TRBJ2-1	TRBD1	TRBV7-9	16	TGTGCCAGCAGCTTAATTTTGAGACAGGGACGCAATGAGCAGTTCTTC	CASSLILRQGRNEQFF
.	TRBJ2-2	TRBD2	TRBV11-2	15	TGTGCCAGCAGCCTTCGGACTAGCGGCCCCGGGGAGCTGTTTTTT	CASSLRTSGPGELFF
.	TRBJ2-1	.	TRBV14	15	TGTGCCAGCAGCCATTCCCCATTTGCGGGGTATGAGCAGTTCTTC	CASSHSPFAGYEQFF
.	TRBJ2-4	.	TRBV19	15	TGTGCCAGTAGTCCCCAGGCCTGGACCAAAAACATTCAGTACTTC	CASSPQAWTKNIQYF
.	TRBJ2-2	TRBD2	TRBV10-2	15	TGCGCCAGCAGCCCACTAGCGGGAGTCGCCGGGGAGCTGTTTTTT	CASSPLAGVAGELFF
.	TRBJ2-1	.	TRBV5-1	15	TGCGCCAGCAGCTTCGTCACGGGAGAATTCTATGAGCAGTTCTTC	CASSFVTGEFYEQFF
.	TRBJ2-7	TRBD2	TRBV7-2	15	TGTGCCAGCAGCTTATTTGCGGGAGGCGGACACGAGCAGTACTTC	CASSLFAGGGHEQYF
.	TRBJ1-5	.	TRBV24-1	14	TGTGCCACCAGTGGGGGGGGAAGCACCCAGCCCCAGCATTTT	CATSGGGSTQPQHF
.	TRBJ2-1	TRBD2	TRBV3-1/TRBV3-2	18	TGTGCCAGCAGCCGAAACCTAACTAGCGGGAGATACTACAATGAGCAGTTCTTC	CASSRNLTSGRYYNEQFF
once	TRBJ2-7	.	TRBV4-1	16	TGCGCCAGCAGCCCCGACAACGACGACCGATCCTACGAGCAGTACTTC	CASSPDNDDRSYEQYF
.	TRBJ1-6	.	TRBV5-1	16	TGCGCCAGCAGCTTCACCCCGGAACAGGGCTATGGTGGATACCACTTT	CASSFTPEQGYGGYHF
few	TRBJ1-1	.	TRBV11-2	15	TGTGCCAGCAGCTTACAGGGCAGAATGAACACTGAAGCTTTCTTT	CASSLQGRMNTEAFF
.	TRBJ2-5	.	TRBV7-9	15	TGTGCCAGCAGCCCTGGGTCTAGCGTACAAGAGACCCAGTACTTC	CASSPGSSVQETQYF
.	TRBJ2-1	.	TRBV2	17	TGTGCCAGCAGTGACCTAGGACACATGAGCTCCTACAATGAGCAGTTCTTC	CASSDLGHMSSYNEQFF
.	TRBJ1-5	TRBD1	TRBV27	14	TGTGCCAGCAGTTCCGGGGACAGGACCAGGCCCCAGCATTTT	CASSSGDRTRPQHF
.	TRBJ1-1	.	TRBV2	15	TGTGCCAGCAGTAAGAGGGTATCCCGGGGGGGGGACGCTTTCTTT	CASSKRVSRGGDAFF
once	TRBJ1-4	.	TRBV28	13	TGTGCCACCCTGGGCAGGGATGATGAAAAACTGTTTTTT	CATLGRDDEKLFF
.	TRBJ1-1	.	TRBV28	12	TGTGCCAGCAGTTTATTAACAGATGAAGCTTTCTTT	CASSLLTDEAFF
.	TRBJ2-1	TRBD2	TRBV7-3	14	TGTGCCAGCAGCCCCGGACTAGCGGGCGAGGAGCAGTTCTTC	CASSPGLAGEEQFF
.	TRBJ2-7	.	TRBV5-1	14	TGCGCCAGCAGCTTGGGGGGACTTGAATACGAGCAGTACTTC	CASSLGGLEYEQYF
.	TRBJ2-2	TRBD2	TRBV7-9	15	TGTGCCAGCAGCTTAATAGCGGGAGGCACCGGGGAGCTGTTTTTT	CASSLIAGGTGELFF
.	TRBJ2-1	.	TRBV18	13	TGTGCCAGCTCACCACCTACGAGGTATGAGCAGTTCTTC	CASSPPTRYEQFF
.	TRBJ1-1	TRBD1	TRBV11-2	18	TGTGCCAGCAGCCCTCTCATGGGACAGAAAAAGGTGAGGACTGAAGCTTTCTTT	CASSPLMGQKKVRTEAFF
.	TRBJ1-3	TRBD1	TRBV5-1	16	TGCGCCAGCAGCTCTGGGACAGTCCGCTCTGGAAACACCATATATTTT	CASSSGTVRSGNTIYF
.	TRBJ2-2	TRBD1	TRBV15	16	TGTGCCACCAGCGTTGGCCGGACAGGGGGCGCCGGGGAGCTGTTTTTT	CATSVGRTGGAGELFF
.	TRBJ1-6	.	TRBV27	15	TGTGCCAGCAGCCTAGGCGGAATCTCCAGCTCACCCCTCCACTTT	CASSLGGISSSPLHF
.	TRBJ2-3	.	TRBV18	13	TGTGCCAGCTCACTCCGGGTCACAGATACGCAGTATTTT	CASSLRVTDTQYF
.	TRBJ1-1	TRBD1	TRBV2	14	TGTGCCAGCAGTGGACAGGGGGCGTACACTGAAGCTTTCTTT	CASSGQGAYTEAFF
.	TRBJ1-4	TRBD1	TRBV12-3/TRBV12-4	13	TGTGCCAGCAGGGGGACAGGGGGTGAAAAACTGTTTTTT	CASRGTGGEKLFF
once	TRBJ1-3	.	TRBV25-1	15	TGTGCCAGCAGTCCTACAGGTAGCTCTGGAAACACCATATATTTT	CASSPTGSSGNTIYF
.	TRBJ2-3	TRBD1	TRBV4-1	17	TGCGCCAGCAGCCCACACCTCACAGGGGGAGGCACAGATACGCAGTATTTT	CASSPHLTGGGTDTQYF
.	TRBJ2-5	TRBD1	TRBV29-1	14	TGCAGCGGTTGGACAGGGGGAAACCAAGAGACCCAGTACTTC	CSGWTGGNQETQYF
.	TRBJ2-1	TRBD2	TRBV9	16	TGTGCCAGCAGCGTAGGGGAGGGGAGCTCCTACAATGAGCAGTTCTTC	CASSVGEGSSYNEQFF
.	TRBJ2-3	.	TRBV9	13	TGTGCCAGCAGCGTAGTTCTCACAGATACGCAGTATTTT	CASSVVLTDTQYF